This TCR beta chain derives from a study of immune cell composition in non-small cell lung cancer. Whole-study findings and limits: In adenocarcinoma, maximal tumour-associated clone frequency tracked TIL tumour reactivity. Tumour TCR-beta clonality showed no significant link to smoking pack-years.

Method: immunoSEQ multiplex PCR; TCRdb's copy keeps in-frame clones and lacks some. The sample consists of approximately 3,000 clones, around 83% of them appearing once. Normal lung sampling was at least 3 cm from the tumour, as distant as possible. Template was genomic DNA from frozen, unsorted single-cell suspensions. V lost 4 bases, J lost 6 bases, and 5 bases stayed unmatched. Germline lookup yields CDR1 SGHRS and CDR2 YFSETQ. The CDR3 length is 15 residues. About this clone: Its specificity is not known.

The clonotype comes from a human donor with non-small cell lung cancer. V and J are TRBV5-1 and TRBJ2-3; 13 positions agree with TRBD2. The sequenced material came from non-adjacent lung tissue. In DNA, the CDR3 is TGCGCCAGCAGCCAACTAGCGGGAGGGCCGGATACGCAGTATTTT. Translated: CASSQLAGGPDTQYF.